The sequence of this T cell receptor (beta chain) was determined in a study of CD8+CD57+ T cells in acquired aplastic anemia. About the study: Sorted CD4+ plus CD8+ cells gave DNA averaging roughly 3 ug. Points from the study as a whole: Patients and controls shared over 25 CD8+ CDR3 sequences, which appeared highly expressed in patients and within their immunodominant clones.

The template used for profiling TCR beta VDJ and CDR3 was genomic DNA. TCRdb re-derived calls from the reads in MiXCR, one entry per CDR3 protein. Among around 430,000 distinct CDR3 sequences, roughly a third were seen once, and the ten largest hold around 0.82%. Trimming stripped 3 bases from V and 1 base from J, with 6 bases between. Per germline, CDR1 SGHTA and CDR2 FQGNSA. This CDR3 contains 13 residues. This clonotype was picked up many times. Antigen: not known. Sequenced patients had shown CD8+CD57+ cell expansion by flow cytometry. This TCR was sampled from a human donor with aplastic anemia. Sequencing input: sorted CD4+, CD8+, or CD8+CD57+ T cells (not recorded which) from PBMCs. The chain has TRBV7-2 and TRBJ1-1; D call uncertain. The CDR3: CASSFKENTEAFF. CDR3 coding DNA: TGTGCCAGCAGCTTCAAGGAGAACACTGAAGCTTTCTTT.